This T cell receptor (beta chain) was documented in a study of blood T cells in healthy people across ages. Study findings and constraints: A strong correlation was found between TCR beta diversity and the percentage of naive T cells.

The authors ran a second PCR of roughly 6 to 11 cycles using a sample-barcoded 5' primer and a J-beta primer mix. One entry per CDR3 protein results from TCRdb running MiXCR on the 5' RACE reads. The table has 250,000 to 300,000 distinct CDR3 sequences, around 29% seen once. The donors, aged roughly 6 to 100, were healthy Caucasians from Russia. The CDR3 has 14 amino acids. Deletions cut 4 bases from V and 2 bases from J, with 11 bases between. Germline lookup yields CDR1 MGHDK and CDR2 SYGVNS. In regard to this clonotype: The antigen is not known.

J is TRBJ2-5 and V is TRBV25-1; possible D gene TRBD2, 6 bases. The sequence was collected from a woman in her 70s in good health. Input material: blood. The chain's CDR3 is CASSAGGRQETQYF. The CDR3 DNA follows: TGTGCCAGCAGTGCCGGAGGGAGACAAGAGACCCAGTACTTC.